Sequencing of this T cell receptor (beta chain) was carried out in a study of blood T cell repertoires in COVID-19. Study information: The United States, Italy and Spain provided the acute and convalescent COVID-19 samples.

For this clone: Other nucleotide sequences in the sample specify the same CDR3.

Per the germline V gene, CDR1 is GTSNPN and CDR2 is SVGIG (reference sequence). The CDR3 extends over 13 amino acids. Trimming stripped 1 base from V and 2 bases from J, with 8 bases between. Clones were read by immunoSEQ multiplex PCR, and TCRdb kept only the in-frame ones, dropping some. The sample consists of about 360,000 clones, 83% of them appearing once. The chain couples TRBV30 to TRBJ2-5; D might be TRBD1 (6 bases). Sequenced sample: peripheral blood. This TCR derives from a man aged 30 to 39 with active or convalescent COVID-19. Here the CDR3 DNA reads TGTGCCTGGAGTGGGACAGCACAAGAGACCCAGTACTTC. This encodes CAWSGTAQETQYF.